Following are 16 T cell receptor beta chains from one sample sequenced in a study of blood T cells in healthy people across ages. Combining a sample-barcoded 5' primer with a J-beta primer mix, a second PCR ran for 7 to 11 cycles. TCRdb recomputed calls from the 5' RACE reads with MiXCR, one row per CDR3 protein. The repertoire holds about 1.5 million distinct CDR3 sequences, with 40% to 45% as singletons. Sequenced: blood. All receptors come from a young woman in good health.

The table lists this clonotype with a few counts. The chain combines TRBV12-5 with TRBJ2-1, with 7 positions matching TRBD1. The CDR3 sequence is 15 residues long. After removal of 6 bases from V and 2 bases from J, the junction contained 7 bases not matched to a gene. The germline CDR1 and CDR2 sequences are LGHNT and FRNRAP. The CDR3 sequence is CASGPGTVAYNEQFF. CDR3 in DNA: TGTGCTAGTGGACCCGGGACAGTGGCCTACAATGAGCAGTTCTTC.

The rearrangement joins TRBV12-3 or TRBV12-4 to TRBJ1-2, with 9 bases matching TRBD1. This CDR3 contains 15 residues. V was pared by 3 bases and J by 6 bases, with 8 bases of the junction left unmatched. The CDR3 region has the DNA TGTGCCAGCAGTTTCGGGGACAGGGCCCTCCATGGCTACACCTTC. Its protein is CASSFGDRALHGYTF.

Ten or more counts support this clonotype. The rearrangement joins TRBV29-1 to TRBJ2-7; no reliable D call. CDR1 and CDR2 from the germline V gene are SQVTM and ANQGSEA. V shed 1 base and J shed 3 bases, with 10 bases lying between them. This CDR3 region has 13 residues. Here the CDR3 DNA reads TGCAGCGTTGAAGTCGAGAATTACTACGAGCAGTACTTC. It is translated as CSVEVENYYEQYF.

In its sample, this clonotype was seen a few times. This chain joins TRBV20-1 and TRBJ2-7; 7 bases fit TRBD2. The end of the DNA fits TRBJ2-5 better, so the J call may be wrong. The CDR3 is 15 amino acids. The germline CDR1 and CDR2 sequences are DFQATT and SNEGSKA (reference sequence). The CDR3 DNA sequence: TGCAGTGCTAGAGATTTCTCGGCGGGAGTCGAGACCCAGTACTTC. Its translation: CSARDFSAGVETQYF.

The rearrangement uses TRBV10-3 and TRBJ1-3, with no clear D. The CDR3 is 12 amino acids. The germline V and J ends were trimmed by 6 bases and 4 bases, with 7 bases remaining between them. Germline lookup yields CDR1 ENHRY and CDR2 SYGVKD. In DNA form, the CDR3 reads TGTGCCATCAGCTCAGTGGGAAACACCATATATTTT. Its protein product is CAISSVGNTIYF.

A few counts support this clonotype. The chain carries TRBV6-5 and TRBJ2-7; TRBD1 matches 11 bases. Per germline, CDR1 MNHEY and CDR2 SVGAGI. This CDR3 is built from 15 residues. After removal of 2 bases from V and 5 bases from J, the junction contained 5 bases not matched to a gene. The CDR3 protein is CASSYRGQGANEQYF. CDR3 coding DNA: TGTGCCAGCAGTTACCGTGGACAGGGGGCTAACGAGCAGTACTTC.

V and J are TRBV27 and TRBJ1-4, with D possibly matching TRBD1 (5 bases). Germline CDR1 is MNHEY and CDR2 is SMNVEV (reference sequence). Deletions cut 1 base from V and 7 bases from J, with 10 bases between. This CDR3 is 14 amino acids long. In DNA form, the CDR3 reads TGTGCCAGCAGTTTATGGGGGTTGGGTGAAAAACTGTTTTTT. It encodes CASSLWGLGEKLFF.

J is TRBJ1-4 and V is TRBV7-9, with 8 nucleotides matching TRBD1. The CDR3 extends over 14 amino acids. V lost 4 bases, J lost 7 bases, and 5 bases stayed unmatched. Germline V lookup: CDR1 SEHNR, CDR2 FQNEAQ (reference sequence). The CDR3 DNA follows: TGTGCCAGCAGCTCGACAGGGGTGGCTGAAAAACTGTTTTTT. It is translated as CASSSTGVAEKLFF.

This clonotype was counted a few times. V gene TRBV9 combines with J gene TRBJ2-3, with 7 nucleotides matching TRBD1. J gave up 2 bases and V 3 bases, and 6 bases lay outside the gene matches. This CDR3 has 15 amino acids. Germline V gene sequence: CDR1 SGDLS, CDR2 YYNGEE. The CDR3: CASSATGTATDTQYF. In DNA form, the CDR3 reads TGTGCCAGCAGCGCTACCGGGACAGCCACAGATACGCAGTATTTT.

This clonotype was seen a few times. This chain joins TRBV3-1 and TRBJ1-2; no firm D call. The CDR3 totals 12 residues. The ends were cut back, 2 bases at V and 4 bases at J, with 5 bases in the middle. Germline V lookup: CDR1 LGHDT, CDR2 YNNKEL (reference sequence). As DNA, the CDR3 is TGTGCCAGCAGCCAACCCAGCTATGGCTACACCTTC. This encodes CASSQPSYGYTF.

The V and J genes are TRBV7-2 and TRBJ2-1; no clear D gene. The CDR3 is made up of 15 amino acids. CDR1 and CDR2 (germline): SGHTA, FQGNSA. Trimming removed 5 bases from V and 0 bases from J, with 11 bases in between. CDR3 DNA: TGTGCCAGCAGCCTGGATGTCGCCTCCTACAATGAGCAGTTCTTC. It is translated as CASSLDVASYNEQFF.

This clonotype was observed once. The rearrangement uses TRBV7-9 and TRBJ2-7; D ambiguous. V gave up 5 bases and J gave up 2 bases, with 13 bases separating them. Germline V gives CDR1 SEHNR, CDR2 FQNEAQ (reference sequence). This CDR3 has 14 amino acids. The CDR3 nucleotides are TGTGCCAGCAGCGACCGGGTCGCAGCCTACGAGCAGTACTTC. Its translation is CASSDRVAAYEQYF.

Concerning this clonotype itself: One end of the junction is discordant with germline, which a read error may explain. The rearrangement uses TRBV28 and TRBJ2-5; 9 nucleotides align to TRBD2. The last part of the DNA fits TRBJ2-1 better; the J call may be wrong. Germline lookup yields CDR1 MDHEN and CDR2 SYDVKM. This CDR3 comprises 15 residues. The CDR3 sequence is CASSLSSGTQETQFF. CDR3 DNA: TGTGCCAGCAGCTTATCTAGCGGGACTCAAGAGACCCAGTTCTTC.

In this sample, this clonotype turned up once. The chain links TRBV27 to TRBJ1-6, with D perhaps matching TRBD1 (6 bases). Trimming took off 4 bases at V and 7 bases at J, with 14 bases between the two ends. The germline V gene has CDR1 MNHEY and CDR2 SMNVEV (reference sequence). The CDR3 extends over 15 amino acids. The CDR3 sequence is CASSWGPQGNSPLHF. The CDR3 coding sequence is TGTGCCAGCAGTTGGGGGCCTCAAGGCAATTCACCCCTCCACTTT.

The rearrangement joins TRBV20-1 to TRBJ2-5, with TRBD2 identical over 10 bases. Per the germline V gene, CDR1 is DFQATT and CDR2 is SNEGSKA (reference sequence). This CDR3 contains 16 residues. V shed 1 base, J shed 4 bases, and the junction held 9 bases outside the gene matches. This CDR3 reads CSARAQREGPLETQYF. Here the CDR3 DNA reads TGCAGTGCTAGAGCTCAGCGGGAGGGCCCCCTAGAGACCCAGTACTTC.

V is TRBV12-3 or TRBV12-4 and J is TRBJ1-2; 9 positions match TRBD1. J lost 4 bases, V lost 3 bases, and 6 bases had no gene match. This CDR3 contains 15 residues. In DNA, the CDR3 is TGTGCCAGCAGTTTTATACAGGGGGCTAGCTATGGCTACACCTTC. Its protein is CASSFIQGASYGYTF.